This is a list of T cell receptor beta chains from one sample in a study of blood T cell repertoires in COVID-19. Sequencing used immunoSEQ multiplex PCR; TCRdb keeps in-frame clones, though not all of them. The profile shows approximately 230,000 clones, about 90% of them singletons. Sequenced: PBMCs or T cells enriched from blood (not recorded which). These receptors were obtained from a woman between 25 and 40 years old with acute COVID-19. The CDR3 runs from the conserved cysteine through the conserved F or W. D genes are given only for firm matches. Size is omitted from some rows. Given values are once, few, many or a class for expanded clones.

j_gene: TRBJ2-1
abundance: NA
d_gene: NA
v_gene: TRBV23-1
CDR3aa: CASSGAVGGRIYNEQFF
CDR3nt: TGCGCCAGCAGTGGGGCCGTGGGAGGACGAATCTACAATGAGCAGTTCTTC

j_gene: TRBJ2-1
abundance: NA
d_gene: TRBD2
v_gene: TRBV5-6
CDR3aa: CASSFDGRPYNEQFF
CDR3nt: TGTGCCAGCAGCTTTGACGGGAGGCCCTACAATGAGCAGTTCTTC

j_gene: TRBJ2-7
abundance: NA
d_gene: NA
v_gene: TRBV11-2
CDR3aa: CASTFDRNSYEQYF
CDR3nt: TGTGCCAGCACCTTCGACAGGAACTCCTACGAGCAGTACTTC

j_gene: TRBJ1-1
abundance: NA
d_gene: NA
v_gene: TRBV14
CDR3aa: CASSQQGYTEAFF
CDR3nt: TGTGCCAGCAGCCAGCAGGGTTACACTGAAGCTTTCTTT

j_gene: TRBJ1-5
abundance: NA
d_gene: NA
v_gene: TRBV25-1
CDR3aa: CASSEVRVNQPQHF
CDR3nt: TGTGCCAGCAGTGAAGTCCGGGTAAATCAGCCCCAGCATTTT

j_gene: TRBJ1-6
abundance: NA
d_gene: TRBD1
v_gene: TRBV3-1/TRBV3-2
CDR3aa: CASSQAVGRGQNSPLHF
CDR3nt: TGTGCCAGCAGCCAAGCAGTCGGTCGGGGACAGAATTCACCCCTCCACTTT

j_gene: TRBJ1-4
abundance: NA
d_gene: TRBD1
v_gene: TRBV7-9
CDR3aa: CASSPISVDRDGNEKLFF
CDR3nt: TGTGCCAGCAGCCCTATAAGCGTTGACAGGGATGGGAATGAAAAACTGTTTTTT

j_gene: TRBJ1-1
abundance: NA
d_gene: NA
v_gene: TRBV2
CDR3aa: CASSDWNTEAFF
CDR3nt: TGTGCCAGCAGTGACTGGAACACTGAAGCTTTCTTT

j_gene: TRBJ2-3
abundance: NA
d_gene: NA
v_gene: TRBV9
CDR3aa: CASSVAGGSTDTQYF
CDR3nt: TGTGCCAGCAGCGTAGCTGGAGGGAGCACAGATACGCAGTATTTT

j_gene: TRBJ2-4
abundance: NA
d_gene: NA
v_gene: TRBV6-5
CDR3aa: CASSPSYRDGIQYF
CDR3nt: TGTGCCAGCAGCCCGTCATACAGGGACGGCATTCAGTACTTC

j_gene: TRBJ1-5
abundance: NA
d_gene: TRBD1
v_gene: TRBV6-5
CDR3aa: CASSGQGLNQPQHF
CDR3nt: TGTGCCAGCAGCGGACAGGGCTTGAATCAGCCCCAGCATTTT

j_gene: TRBJ2-1
abundance: NA
d_gene: TRBD2
v_gene: TRBV5-8
CDR3aa: CASSPKRGRTYNEQFF
CDR3nt: TGTGCCAGCAGCCCCAAGCGGGGGCGGACCTACAATGAGCAGTTCTTC

j_gene: TRBJ2-3
abundance: NA
d_gene: TRBD2
v_gene: TRBV14
CDR3aa: CASSQEASGGGDTQYF
CDR3nt: TGTGCCAGCAGCCAAGAGGCTAGCGGGGGGGGAGATACGCAGTATTTT

j_gene: TRBJ2-3
abundance: NA
d_gene: NA
v_gene: TRBV6-5
CDR3aa: CASSSEYTDTQYF
CDR3nt: TGTGCCAGCAGTTCTGAGTACACAGATACGCAGTATTTT

j_gene: TRBJ1-1
abundance: NA
d_gene: NA
v_gene: TRBV10-2
CDR3aa: CASSERGGFTEAFF
CDR3nt: TGCGCCAGCAGTGAGAGAGGCGGTTTCACTGAAGCTTTCTTT

j_gene: TRBJ2-7
abundance: NA
d_gene: NA
v_gene: TRBV5-4
CDR3aa: CASSLERTSYEQYF
CDR3nt: TGTGCCAGCAGCTTGGAACGGACATCCTACGAGCAGTACTTC

j_gene: TRBJ2-7
abundance: once
d_gene: TRBD2
v_gene: TRBV24-1
CDR3aa: CATSDLRGQGTSGIYEQYF
CDR3nt: TGTGCCACCAGTGATTTGCGGGGACAGGGGACTAGCGGGATCTACGAGCAGTACTTC

j_gene: TRBJ1-2
abundance: NA
d_gene: NA
v_gene: TRBV28
CDR3aa: CASSPAPGGAYGYTF
CDR3nt: TGTGCCAGCTCGCCCGCCCCGGGTGGAGCCTATGGCTACACCTTT

j_gene: TRBJ1-1
abundance: few
d_gene: TRBD1
v_gene: TRBV19
CDR3aa: CASRTGQGNTEAFF
CDR3nt: TGTGCCAGTAGGACCGGACAGGGTAACACTGAAGCTTTCTTT

j_gene: TRBJ2-1
abundance: once
d_gene: NA
v_gene: TRBV29-1
CDR3aa: CSVAVAYNEQFF
CDR3nt: TGCAGCGTTGCCGTAGCCTACAATGAGCAGTTCTTC

j_gene: TRBJ1-4
abundance: NA
d_gene: NA
v_gene: TRBV11-2
CDR3aa: CASSLGQSNEKLFF
CDR3nt: TGTGCCAGCAGCTTAGGACAGAGTAATGAAAAACTGTTTTTT

j_gene: TRBJ2-1
abundance: few
d_gene: TRBD2
v_gene: TRBV5-6
CDR3aa: CASSDGRAGVDAYNEQFF
CDR3nt: TGTGCCAGCAGCGATGGGAGGGCGGGAGTAGATGCCTACAATGAGCAGTTCTTC

j_gene: TRBJ1-2
abundance: NA
d_gene: TRBD1
v_gene: TRBV28
CDR3aa: CAIDRGGYGYTF
CDR3nt: TGTGCCATTGACAGGGGGGGCTATGGCTACACCTTC

j_gene: TRBJ2-7
abundance: few
d_gene: TRBD2
v_gene: TRBV19
CDR3aa: CASSQPFSGTRVYEQYF
CDR3nt: TGTGCCAGTAGTCAACCTTTTTCCGGGACTAGGGTCTACGAGCAGTACTTC

j_gene: TRBJ1-1
abundance: few
d_gene: NA
v_gene: TRBV6-5
CDR3aa: CASSYGKGVNTEAFF
CDR3nt: TGTGCCAGCAGTTATGGGAAAGGGGTGAACACTGAAGCTTTCTTT

j_gene: TRBJ2-3
abundance: once
d_gene: TRBD2
v_gene: TRBV29-1
CDR3aa: CSVPRPLAGVTDTQYF
CDR3nt: TGCAGCGTTCCCCGACCCCTAGCGGGAGTTACAGATACGCAGTATTTT

j_gene: TRBJ1-2
abundance: NA
d_gene: TRBD1
v_gene: TRBV28
CDR3aa: CASSFSDRGVGGYTF
CDR3nt: TGTGCCAGCAGTTTTAGCGACAGGGGAGTAGGGGGCTACACCTTC

j_gene: TRBJ1-1
abundance: few
d_gene: NA
v_gene: TRBV7-9
CDR3aa: CATAPLVGTEAFF
CDR3nt: TGTGCCACCGCCCCGCTAGTGGGTACTGAAGCTTTCTTT

j_gene: TRBJ2-7
abundance: NA
d_gene: TRBD1
v_gene: TRBV5-4
CDR3aa: CASSSQGASYEQYF
CDR3nt: TGTGCCAGCAGCTCACAGGGGGCCTCCTACGAGCAGTACTTC

j_gene: TRBJ2-5
abundance: NA
d_gene: TRBD2
v_gene: TRBV5-6
CDR3aa: CASQRDRQETQYF
CDR3nt: TGTGCTTCTCAGCGGGACCGTCAAGAGACCCAGTACTTC

j_gene: TRBJ2-1
abundance: NA
d_gene: TRBD2
v_gene: TRBV14
CDR3aa: CASSLPTGLAGGRGNEQFF
CDR3nt: TGTGCCAGCAGCCTGCCCACCGGACTAGCGGGGGGTCGGGGTAATGAGCAGTTCTTC

j_gene: TRBJ1-2
abundance: NA
d_gene: NA
v_gene: TRBV30
CDR3aa: CAASDSPYGYTF
CDR3nt: TGTGCCGCCTCGGACAGCCCCTATGGCTACACCTTC

j_gene: TRBJ1-6
abundance: NA
d_gene: TRBD1
v_gene: TRBV5-1
CDR3aa: CASSPGTGVNSPLHF
CDR3nt: TGCGCCAGCAGCCCAGGGACAGGGGTAAATTCACCCCTCCACTTT

j_gene: TRBJ1-4
abundance: NA
d_gene: NA
v_gene: TRBV5-1
CDR3aa: CASSLGYSGEKLFF
CDR3nt: TGCGCCAGCAGCTTGGGATACTCGGGAGAAAAACTGTTTTTT

j_gene: TRBJ2-3
abundance: NA
d_gene: TRBD2
v_gene: TRBV19
CDR3aa: CASSILPGGGAADTQYF
CDR3nt: TGTGCCAGTAGTATACTCCCTGGCGGGGGGGCCGCAGATACGCAGTATTTT

j_gene: TRBJ2-5
abundance: NA
d_gene: NA
v_gene: TRBV7-9
CDR3aa: CASSPTGSQETQYF
CDR3nt: TGTGCCAGCAGCCCGACCGGGTCACAAGAGACCCAGTACTTC

j_gene: TRBJ1-1
abundance: NA
d_gene: NA
v_gene: TRBV2
CDR3aa: CASSVRSGTEAFF
CDR3nt: TGTGCCAGCAGCGTCCGATCGGGGACTGAAGCTTTCTTT

j_gene: TRBJ2-1
abundance: NA
d_gene: TRBD2
v_gene: TRBV9
CDR3aa: CASSENPSGREYNEQFF
CDR3nt: TGTGCCAGCAGCGAGAATCCTAGCGGGAGGGAATACAATGAGCAGTTCTTC

j_gene: TRBJ1-1
abundance: NA
d_gene: TRBD1
v_gene: TRBV5-1
CDR3aa: CASSIEGQPNTEAFF
CDR3nt: TGCGCCAGCAGCATAGAGGGACAGCCGAACACTGAAGCTTTCTTT

j_gene: TRBJ2-1
abundance: once
d_gene: NA
v_gene: TRBV7-2
CDR3aa: CASSLAFGNYNEQFF
CDR3nt: TGTGCCAGCAGCTTAGCCTTCGGGAACTACAATGAGCAGTTCTTC

j_gene: TRBJ2-7
abundance: NA
d_gene: NA
v_gene: TRBV7-9
CDR3aa: CASSLSGASYEQYF
CDR3nt: TGTGCCAGCAGCTTGTCTGGGGCCTCCTACGAGCAGTACTTC

j_gene: TRBJ1-4
abundance: once
d_gene: NA
v_gene: TRBV2
CDR3aa: CASSALAEKLFF
CDR3nt: TGTGCCAGCAGTGCTCTCGCGGAAAAACTGTTTTTT

j_gene: TRBJ2-7
abundance: NA
d_gene: NA
v_gene: TRBV27
CDR3aa: CASVRLSKFYEQYF
CDR3nt: TGTGCCAGCGTCAGGTTAAGCAAATTCTACGAGCAGTACTTC